Below, 26 T cell receptor beta chains from the same sample are listed, as sequenced in a study of lymphopenia after photon versus proton radiotherapy. The data were produced by immunoSEQ multiplex PCR, yet TCRdb's version contains in-frame clones alone and is incomplete. The data hold some 38,000 clones, with roughly nine tenths observed a single time. Here the sequenced sample was peripheral blood, taken from a patient treated with photon-based radiotherapy. Receptors were obtained from a man between 60 and 75 years old with cholangiocarcinoma.

The V and J genes are TRBV5-1 and TRBJ2-2; 7 nucleotides agree with TRBD2. From germline, CDR1 is SGHRS and CDR2 YFSETQ. The CDR3 is 15 amino acids. Unmatched junction bases numbered 3, after V lost 2 bases and J lost 2 bases. The CDR3 protein is CASSFSGTNTGELFF. In DNA form, the CDR3 reads TGCGCCAGCAGCTTCAGCGGGACTAACACCGGGGAGCTGTTTTTT.

The chain uses TRBV19 and TRBJ2-5, with TRBD2 identical over 12 bases. Germline loops: CDR1 LNHDA, CDR2 SQIVND (reference sequence). V dropped 6 bases and J dropped 1; count of bases not matched to a gene: 9. The CDR3 is 17 amino acids. In nucleotides, the CDR3 is TGTGCCAGTAGCACCTCGAGGACTAGCGGGGTCCAAGAGACCCAGTACTTC. As protein: CASSTSRTSGVQETQYF.

CDR3 in DNA: TGTGCCAGCAGTTTATGGGCAGCCAACACTGAAGCTTTCTTT. It translates to CASSLWAANTEAFF. The V and J genes are TRBV28 and TRBJ1-1; no clear D. The CDR3 is 14 residues long. Trimming cost V 0 bases and J 2 bases, with 7 bases left between them. Per the germline V gene, CDR1 is MDHEN and CDR2 is SYDVKM.

The chain combines TRBV11-2 with TRBJ2-6; D unresolved. In germline, CDR1 is SGHAT, CDR2 FQNNGV. The CDR3 extends over 16 amino acids. Trimming shortened V by 6 bases and J by 0 bases, and 12 bases separated the two germline ends. Here the CDR3 reads CASREPRISGANVLTF. The CDR3 nucleotides read TGTGCCAGCAGGGAACCACGAATCTCTGGGGCCAACGTCCTGACTTTC.

The rearrangement links TRBV19 to TRBJ1-2, with D maybe TRBD1 (5 bases). The CDR3 is 14 residues long. CDR1 LNHDA and CDR2 SQIVND come from the germline V gene (reference sequence). With 7 bases removed from V and 7 bases from J, the gap between germline ends came to 19 bases. CDR3 nucleotide sequence: TGTGCCAGTAACCAGGGTTATTTCACTAGTGGCTACACCTTC. Its translation is CASNQGYFTSGYTF.

The gene calls are TRBV7-9 and TRBJ1-2; D might be TRBD1 (5 bases). This CDR3 is built from 14 residues. In germline, CDR1 is SEHNR, CDR2 FQNEAQ (reference sequence). The V end lost 2 bases, the J end lost 3 bases, and 10 bases lay between the germline ends. The DNA for the CDR3 is TGTGCCAGCAGCTTACCAGGGAGGGACTATGGCTACACCTTC. Translated: CASSLPGRDYGYTF.

This rearrangement joins TRBV5-5 to TRBJ1-5, with D possibly being TRBD1 (6 bases). V gave up 3 bases and J gave up 2 bases, with 15 bases separating them. The CDR3 sequence is 16 residues long. In germline, CDR1 is SGHKS, CDR2 YYEKEE (reference sequence). CDR3 DNA sequence: TGTGCCAGCAGCTACGGACCCACAGGGCGCAATCAGCCCCAGCATTTT. It specifies CASSYGPTGRNQPQHF. The entire variable domain, with the rest obtained from reference TRBV5-5 and TRBJ1-5, is as follows: DAGVTQSPTHLIKTRGQQVTLRCSPISGHKSVSWYQQVLGQGPQFIFQYYEKEERGRGNFPDRFSARQFPNYSSELNVNALLLGDSALYLCASSYGPTGRNQPQHFGDGTRLSIL.

The chain links TRBV7-2 to TRBJ2-5, with D perhaps TRBD1 (5 bases). V gave up 5 bases and J gave up 5 bases, with 21 bases separating them. Germline V gene data show CDR1 as SGHTA and CDR2 as FQGNSA. This CDR3 is 16 amino acids long. CDR3 residues: CASSPGGAGILETQYF. In DNA form, the CDR3 reads TGTGCCAGCAGCCCGGGTGGGGCAGGGATCTTGGAGACCCAGTACTTC.

The chain joins TRBV7-3 to TRBJ1-1, with TRBD1 as a possible D gene (5 bases). CDR3 length equals 14 residues. Trimming left V 5 bases short and J 7 bases short, with 17 bases between. Germline lookup yields CDR1 SGHTA and CDR2 FQGTGA. CDR3 bases: TGTGCCAGCAGCGCCTACCAGGGAAAGGGTGAAGCTTTCTTT. This encodes CASSAYQGKGEAFF.

The genes are TRBV13 and TRBJ1-2, with 8 bases aligning to TRBD1. The CDR3 has 14 amino acids. Trimming at V came to 2 bases and at J to 4 bases, leaving 3 bases not matched to a gene. From germline, CDR1 is PRHDT and CDR2 FYEKMQ (reference sequence). CDR3 sequence reads: CASSLKGQVYGYTF. CDR3 DNA sequence: TGTGCCAGCAGCTTAAAGGGACAGGTCTATGGCTACACCTTC.

The chain employs TRBV28 and TRBJ2-7; no clear D. This CDR3 is 14 amino acids long. Between the trimmed V and J ends, which lost 3 bases and 7 bases, there was a span of 16 bases. The germline V gene encodes CDR1 MDHEN and CDR2 SYDVKM. The CDR3 coding sequence is TGTGCCAGCAGTTTCTCGGGCCAGCCTGGGGAGCAGTACTTC. Translated, it gives CASSFSGQPGEQYF.

The chain links TRBV9 to TRBJ2-3, with D perhaps assigned TRBD1 or TRBD2 (5 bases each). V lost 2 bases and J 1 base, leaving 14 bases between the germline ends. CDR1 is SGDLS and CDR2 is YYNGEE in the germline V gene. This CDR3 region has 16 residues. CDR3 coding DNA: TGTGCCAGCAGCGTTGGGGCTTCCGGGGGCACAGATACGCAGTATTTT. It translates to CASSVGASGGTDTQYF.

The chain is built from TRBV4-1 and TRBJ1-5; 10 nucleotides match TRBD1. Per germline, CDR1 MGHRA and CDR2 YSYEKL. V lost 0 bases and J lost 0; bases outside the gene matches: 5. The CDR3 has 18 residues. The CDR3 spells CASSQEPGQGNSNQPQHF. In nucleotides, the CDR3 is TGCGCCAGCAGCCAAGAACCGGGACAGGGGAATAGCAATCAGCCCCAGCATTTT.

The gene calls are TRBV11-3 and TRBJ1-2; D perhaps matches TRBD1 (5 bases). This CDR3 is 13 amino acids long. V was clipped by 5 bases and J by 7 bases, with 14 bases between them. Germline CDR1 reads SGHNT; CDR2 reads YENEEA. CDR3 loop: CASSNPGAGGYTF. The CDR3 DNA reads as TGTGCCAGCAGCAACCCTGGGGCAGGTGGCTACACCTTC.

This chain joins TRBV29-1 and TRBJ2-7; D perhaps matches TRBD1 (7 bases). Trimming removed 1 base from V and 3 bases from J, with 13 bases in between. There are 14 residues in the CDR3. In germline, CDR1 is SQVTM, CDR2 ANQGSEA. The CDR3 bases are TGCAGCGTTGAAGTACCAGGGGGGAACTACGAGCAGTACTTC. This sequence encodes CSVEVPGGNYEQYF.

V and J are TRBV7-2 and TRBJ1-5; D ambiguous. This CDR3 has 14 amino acids. In germline, CDR1 is SGHTA, CDR2 FQGNSA. Between the trimmed V and J ends, which lost 5 bases and 2 bases, there was a span of 10 bases. Written as DNA, the CDR3 is TGTGCCAGCAGCACATCAGGAGGCAATCAGCCCCAGCATTTT. It yields the protein CASSTSGGNQPQHF.

This chain connects TRBV5-6 to TRBJ2-5; tentative D call: TRBD1 (7 bases). The end of the DNA is better explained by TRBJ2-7, so the J call may be wrong. Germline CDR1 and CDR2: SGHDT and YYEEEE. This CDR3 is built from 14 residues. CDR3 region: CASSLQGTPYEQYF. Written as DNA, the CDR3 is TGTGCCAGCAGCTTACAGGGGACTCCCTACGAGCAGTACTTC.

This chain joins TRBV7-9 and TRBJ2-5; D may be TRBD1 (6 bases). This CDR3 spans 17 amino acids. Trimming took 1 base from V and 4 from J, leaving 19 bases between them. Germline-derived CDR1 and CDR2 are SEHNR and FQNEAQ (reference sequence). The CDR3 nucleotides are TGTGCCAGCAGCTTAGTAGCGTGGGACACCCGCAGAGAGACCCAGTACTTC. Protein product: CASSLVAWDTRRETQYF.

The V call is TRBV19, the J call TRBJ2-7; tentatively, D is TRBD1 or TRBD2 (5 bases each). Germline CDR1 is LNHDA and CDR2 is SQIVND (reference sequence). Deletions cut 4 bases from V and 2 bases from J, with 15 bases between. CDR3 length: 15 residues. The CDR3 nucleotides read TGTGCCAGTAGTACTCCGGGACGGCCGACCTACGAGCAGTACTTC. This translates into CASSTPGRPTYEQYF.

The rearrangement links TRBV6-5 to TRBJ1-1; possibly TRBD1 for D (5 bases). Germline CDR1 and CDR2: MNHEY and SVGAGI. The V and J ends lost 4 bases and 8 bases respectively, with 8 bases between them. The CDR3 runs 11 residues. The CDR3 reads CASSWGGEAFF. DNA for the CDR3: TGTGCCAGCAGTTGGGGGGGGGAAGCTTTCTTT.

CDR3 protein: CASSRLAGTNEQFF. As DNA, the CDR3 is TGTGCCAGCAGTCGTCTAGCGGGAACCAATGAGCAGTTCTTC. This chain joins TRBV6-5 and TRBJ2-1; TRBD2 aligns across 9 bases. Germline V gene sequence: CDR1 MNHEY, CDR2 SVGAGI. The CDR3 length is 14 residues. V dropped 5 bases and J dropped 6; count of bases not matched to a gene: 5.

This clone came up once. V and J are TRBV6-1 and TRBJ1-1; 12 bases align to TRBD1. CDR1 is MNHNS, CDR2 SASEGT, per germline. J lost 4 bases, V lost 4 bases, and 16 bases had no gene match. This CDR3 is built from 19 residues. Here the CDR3 reads CASSGAYRGTGGSLTEAFF. The DNA for the CDR3 is TGTGCCAGCAGTGGAGCTTACCGGGGGACAGGGGGCTCCCTCACTGAAGCTTTCTTT.

This clone appeared a single time. The chain combines TRBV7-8 with TRBJ2-7; D remains unclear. V dropped 0 bases and J dropped 0 bases, with 9 bases sitting between them. The CDR3 totals 15 residues. The germline V gene encodes CDR1 SGHVS and CDR2 FQNEAQ. In DNA form, the CDR3 reads TGTGCCAGCAGCTTAGCGGCAGCCAGCTCCTACGAGCAGTACTTC. It specifies CASSLAAASSYEQYF.

This clone appeared a single time. This same CDR3 is encoded by further DNA sequences in the sample. The chain is built from TRBV5-1 and TRBJ1-5, with 7 nucleotides matching TRBD1. CDR1 and CDR2 from the germline V gene are SGHRS and YFSETQ. This CDR3 is built from 14 residues. The junction had 3 bases not matched to a gene; V was cut back by 4 bases and J by 2 bases. The CDR3 here is CASSLTGGNQPQHF. As DNA, the CDR3 is TGCGCCAGCAGCCTAACAGGGGGCAATCAGCCCCAGCATTTT. The variable domain in full, completed from reference TRBV5-1 and TRBJ1-5, reads KAGVTQTPRYLIKTRGQQVTLSCSPISGHRSVSWYQQTPGQGLQFLFEYFSETQRNKGNFPGRFSGRQFSNSRSEMNVSTLELGDSALYLCASSLTGGNQPQHFGDGTRLSIL.

The chain uses TRBV10-3 and TRBJ2-5; unclear D gene. Germline CDR1 is ENHRY and CDR2 is SYGVKD. The CDR3 length is 12 residues. V lost 2 bases and J 1 base, leaving 2 bases between the germline ends. CDR3 DNA sequence: TGTGCCATCAGTGAGACCCAAGAGACCCAGTACTTC. The encoded protein is CAISETQETQYF.

The rearrangement links TRBV28 to TRBJ2-3, with 8 nucleotides matching TRBD1. In germline, CDR1 is MDHEN, CDR2 SYDVKM. This CDR3 spans 16 amino acids. V dropped 2 bases and J dropped 2; count of bases not matched to a gene: 6. The DNA for the CDR3 is TGTGCCAGCAGTTTACCCTGGGACAGGTACACAGATACGCAGTATTTT. Its protein is CASSLPWDRYTDTQYF.